What follows are 14 T cell receptor beta chains derived from one specimen sequenced in a study of neurological immune-mediated disorders. TCRdb fed the 5' RACE reads into MiXCR, producing one record per CDR3 protein. The profile shows tens of thousands of distinct CDR3 sequences, approximately 14% of them singletons. This sample's time point: longitudinal time-point 1 (baseline). Sequencing was performed on PBMCs. These receptors originate from a female donor with HTLV-1-associated myelopathy (HAM/TSP).

The sample holds a few counts of this clonotype. A single base separates this from a much larger clone, so it may be a read error. This rearrangement joins TRBV7-2 to TRBJ2-7; D may be TRBD2 (5 bases). The CDR3 loop spans 14 amino acids. Per germline, CDR1 SGHTA and CDR2 FQGNSA. The CDR3 bases are TGTGTCAGCAGCTGGGGTCTCCGGGGCTACGAGCAGTACTTC. Amino acids: CVSSWGLRGYEQYF.

This clonotype occurred many times. The genes are TRBV29-1 and TRBJ2-1, with 10 bases that match TRBD1. The trim removed 7 bases at V and 4 bases at J, leaving 7 bases unmatched. This CDR3 comprises 14 residues. The V gene's germline CDR1 is SQVTM and CDR2 ANQGSEA. CDR3 amino acids: CSGRGTGDYNEQFF. Here the CDR3 DNA reads TGCAGCGGACGAGGGACAGGGGATTACAATGAGCAGTTCTTC.

This clonotype was seen at least ten times. The rearrangement uses TRBV20-1 and TRBJ2-3, with 12 bases that match TRBD2. Losses at the gene ends were 3 bases for V and 3 bases for J; bases not matched to a gene: 13. CDR1 and CDR2 (germline): DFQATT, SNEGSKA (reference sequence). This CDR3 is 18 amino acids long. The CDR3 is CSASFLLAGGRFTDTQYF. The CDR3 region has the DNA TGCAGTGCTAGTTTTCTCCTAGCGGGGGGGCGATTTACAGATACGCAGTATTTT.

V is TRBV12-3 or TRBV12-4 and J is TRBJ2-3, with D hard to call. Trimming stripped 0 bases from V and 2 bases from J, with 6 bases between. The CDR3 contains 14 residues. CDR3 in amino acids: CASSLAGYTDTQYF. Written as DNA, the CDR3 is TGTGCCAGCAGTTTAGCGGGTTACACAGATACGCAGTATTTT.

Comment on this clonotype: This may be a read error: a much more frequent sequence differs by one nucleotide. V and J are TRBV2 and TRBJ2-3; D unclear. Germline V lookup: CDR1 SNHLY, CDR2 FYNNEI. The CDR3 extends over 13 amino acids. Trimming removed 4 bases from V and 3 bases from J, with 8 bases in between. The CDR3 nucleotides are TGTGCCAGCAGTGTGTACAGAACAGATACGCAGTATTTT. It codes for CASSVYRTDTQYF.

This clonotype was counted many times. DNA of the CDR3: TGTGCCATCAGCGCGGGCGGGGATACGCAGTATTTT. Translated: CAISAGGDTQYF. J is TRBJ2-3 and V is TRBV10-3; possible D gene TRBD2, 5 bases. Germline assignment: CDR1 ENHRY and CDR2 SYGVKD. Trimming removed 6 bases at V and 6 bases at J, with 10 bases between. The CDR3 runs to 12 residues.

The chain combines TRBV6-5 with TRBJ2-3, with D unclear. The CDR3 contains 13 residues. The germline V and J ends were trimmed by 6 bases and 4 bases, with 11 bases remaining between them. The germline gives CDR1 MNHEY, CDR2 SVGAGI. CDR3 sequence: CASSLVASDTQYF. The CDR3 region has the DNA TGTGCCAGCAGCCTGGTGGCGTCAGATACGCAGTATTTT.

This clonotype was counted many times. The chain carries TRBV5-1 and TRBJ1-1; a possible D gene is TRBD1 (5 bases). The germline gives CDR1 SGHRS, CDR2 YFSETQ. CDR3 size: 15 residues. Trimming cost V 6 bases and J 1 base, with 16 bases left between them. CDR3 in amino acids: CASKPPGTANTEAFF. CDR3 sequence (DNA): TGCGCCAGCAAGCCCCCCGGGACGGCGAACACTGAAGCTTTCTTT.

This clonotype has a count of ten or more. The chain combines TRBV9 with TRBJ2-3; TRBD2 aligns across 12 bases. The germline gives CDR1 SGDLS, CDR2 YYNGEE. The CDR3 covers 16 residues. The J segment lost 6 bases and the V segment lost 4 bases, leaving 9 bases of the junction unmatched. The DNA of the CDR3 is TGTGCCAGCAGCTATTCCACTAGCGGGGGGAGGGATACGCAGTATTTT. Translating gives CASSYSTSGGRDTQYF.

This clonotype showed up many times. The rearrangement uses TRBV15 and TRBJ2-7; maybe TRBD2 (6 bases). Per germline, CDR1 LNHNV and CDR2 YYDKDF (reference sequence). V lost 4 bases to trimming and J lost 3 bases, with 7 bases between them. The CDR3 contains 12 residues. CDR3 DNA sequence: TGTGCCACCAGCAAGGGACTCTACGAGCAGTACTTC. This codes for CATSKGLYEQYF.

This clonotype was seen many times. In DNA form, the CDR3 reads TGTGCCAGCAGTCAGGGGGGAACTGAAGCTTTCTTT. It yields the protein CASSQGGTEAFF. The V and J genes are TRBV12-3 or TRBV12-4 and TRBJ1-1; TRBD1 aligns across 7 bases. CDR3 length: 12 amino acids. V lost 5 bases and J lost 5; bases outside the gene matches: 2.

This clonotype was observed at least ten times. The genes are TRBV9 and TRBJ2-1; 11 bases are shared with TRBD2. The CDR3 runs 15 residues. V shed 4 bases, J shed 6 bases, and the junction held 6 bases outside the gene matches. Germline loops: CDR1 SGDLS, CDR2 YYNGEE. CDR3 nucleotides: TGTGCCAGCAGCCAAACTAGCGGGGGCCCCAATGAGCAGTTCTTC. Its protein product is CASSQTSGGPNEQFF.

This clonotype was counted many times. This rearrangement joins TRBV4-1 to TRBJ2-3; D is possibly TRBD2 (6 bases). The CDR3 runs to 15 residues. Trimming removed 2 bases at V and 6 bases at J, with 15 bases between. Germline values: CDR1 MGHRA, CDR2 YSYEKL. The CDR3 region has the DNA TGCGCCAGCAGCCAACCCGGGGGACGGTCCGATACGCAGTATTTT. Translating it yields CASSQPGGRSDTQYF.

This clonotype was counted at least ten times. This sequence joins TRBV27 and TRBJ2-5; D remains unclear. The CDR3 has 14 residues. Trimming removed 4 bases from V and 3 bases from J, with 12 bases in between. The germline V gene encodes CDR1 MNHEY and CDR2 SMNVEV (reference sequence). This CDR3 is CASSSFLPKETQYF. The CDR3 DNA reads TGTGCCAGCAGTTCATTTCTCCCTAAAGAGACCCAGTACTTC.